This entry lists 9 T cell receptor beta chains sequenced from one sample in a study of shared clonotypes between healthy human individuals. Sequencing was performed with immunoSEQ multiplex PCR; in TCRdb, only in-frame clones are kept and a portion is missing. The sample carries about 2.4 million clones, approximately 94% recorded once. The sequencing input was naive CD4+ T cells sorted from blood. Subset meaning: CD45RA+ positively selected. All receptors derive from a man aged 18-30 years in good health.

As to this clone: Other nucleotide sequences from this sample produce the same CDR3. The rearrangement uses TRBV7-2 and TRBJ2-5; D is undetermined. This CDR3 is 13 amino acids long. Trimming pared 5 bases from V and 4 bases from J, leaving 11 bases between. Germline-derived CDR1 and CDR2 are SGHTA and FQGNSA. DNA of the CDR3: TGTGCCAGCAGCCTAGGATTGGGAGAGACCCAGTACTTC. It specifies CASSLGLGETQYF.

The rearrangement links TRBV5-1 to TRBJ1-3; weak D call: TRBD1 (5 bases). The V and J ends lost 2 bases and 3 bases respectively, with 12 bases between them. This CDR3 comprises 15 residues. Germline V gives CDR1 SGHRS, CDR2 YFSETQ. The CDR3 sequence: CASSLEGAHGNTIYF. Here the CDR3 DNA reads TGCGCCAGCAGCTTAGAAGGGGCACATGGAAACACCATATATTTT.

The chain's CDR3 is CASTSGGGRTDTQYF. CDR3 DNA: TGTGCCAGTACCTCCGGGGGGGGGAGGACAGATACGCAGTATTTT. This sequence joins TRBV19 and TRBJ2-3, with 8 bases aligning to TRBD2. V was pared by 7 bases and J by 3 bases, with 9 bases of the junction left unmatched. The V gene's germline CDR1 is LNHDA and CDR2 SQIVND (reference sequence). The CDR3 is 15 residues long.

The chain carries TRBV10-3 and TRBJ2-1, with 11 bases lining up with TRBD2. Germline V gene data show CDR1 as ENHRY and CDR2 as SYGVKD. This CDR3 has 15 amino acids. V lost 6 bases, J lost 4 bases, and 5 bases stayed unmatched. The CDR3 bases are TGTGCCATCAGGATCGGGACTAGCGGTTACAATGAGCAGTTCTTC. Its translation is CAIRIGTSGYNEQFF.

The chain combines TRBV2 with TRBJ1-2, with unresolved D. From germline, CDR1 is SNHLY and CDR2 FYNNEI. There are 13 residues in the CDR3. V lost 6 bases, J lost 4 bases, and 12 bases lay in between. The CDR3 loop is CASRNTPAYGYTF. CDR3 DNA sequence: TGTGCCAGCAGAAACACCCCCGCCTATGGCTACACCTTC.

In its sample, this clone was seen a few times. The J gene is TRBJ1-5, the V gene TRBV5-6, with D unresolved. The CDR3 has 12 residues. Germline CDR1 reads SGHDT; CDR2 reads YYEEEE. The V gene lost 3 bases and the J gene lost 6 bases, with 7 bases spanning the gap. Here the CDR3 DNA reads TGTGCCAGCAGCTCGGGTAGTCAGCCCCAGCATTTT. This codes for CASSSGSQPQHF.

The gene calls are TRBV2 and TRBJ1-5; TRBD1 agrees at 9 bases. Germline values: CDR1 SNHLY, CDR2 FYNNEI. The ends lost 2 bases at V and 4 bases at J; junction bases unmatched: 18. The CDR3 has 20 residues. Written as DNA, the CDR3 is TGTGCCAGCAGTGAATTTCCCCGGGACAGGGACGCCCAAGCGAATCAGCCCCAGCATTTT. It translates to CASSEFPRDRDAQANQPQHF.

CDR3 DNA sequence: TGTGCCAGTAACAGGGCTTCAAGCGATACGCAGTATTTT. Translated: CASNRASSDTQYF. V gene TRBV19 combines with J gene TRBJ2-3; D possibly corresponds to TRBD1 (6 bases). Germline V gene data show CDR1 as LNHDA and CDR2 as SQIVND (reference sequence). The ends were cut back, 7 bases at V and 6 bases at J, with 14 bases in the middle. The CDR3 length is 13 residues.

This sequence joins TRBV29-1 and TRBJ2-4; D is unresolved. Germline V gene data show CDR1 as SQVTM and CDR2 as ANQGSEA. Deletions cut 2 bases from V and 11 bases from J, with 13 bases between. The CDR3 runs 12 residues. The CDR3 DNA is TGCAGCGTTGAACGGACGGGTGGCGTTCAGTACTTC. It codes for CSVERTGGVQYF.